This T cell receptor (beta chain) was sequenced for a study of shared clonotypes between healthy human individuals. The CDR3 extends over 13 amino acids. Looked up from germline, CDR1 is GTSNPN and CDR2 is SVGIG (reference sequence). On this clone: As yet, its antigen is unknown.

Points from the study as a whole: Sampling involved blood alone; tissue repertoires likely differ.

Deep-level running was used for the assay. Unsorted PBMCs provided DNA that was sequenced on ten immunoSEQ deep assay plates. Using immunoSEQ multiplex PCR, the repertoire was profiled, and TCRdb retains in-frame clones only, with some absent. The sample yields nearly 500,000 clones, 75% to 85% seen once. This sequence was found in a woman in her forties in good health. Some clones in this sample may be carry-over from other donors' samples. J is TRBJ2-5 and V is TRBV30; possibly TRBD2 for D (6 bases). TRBJ2-7 explains the end of the DNA better; the J call may be wrong. Sequencing was carried out using PBMCs. This chain's CDR3 is CAWDREYEGEQYF. The CDR3 DNA reads as TGTGCCTGGGATCGGGAGTATGAAGGCGAGCAGTACTTC.